This is a list of T cell receptor beta chains from one sample in a study of cytomegalovirus exposure and HLA in healthy donors. The method was immunoSEQ multiplex PCR; TCRdb's version includes in-frame clones alone and lacks a portion of them. The sample is made up of approximately 210,000 clones, and the top ten hold over 0.75% of it. The sample comprised PBMCs. The receptors come from a woman between 25 and 40 years old in good health and CMV-seropositive. Each CDR3 is given with its conserved first and last residue. The D gene is left open where the match is weak.

TRBV2	TRBD1	TRBJ1-2	CASKEGQDGYTF	TGTGCCAGCAAGGAGGGACAGGACGGCTACACCTTC
TRBV7-2	TRBD1	TRBJ2-7	CASSSRTGESYEQYF	TGTGCCAGCAGCTCCCGGACAGGGGAATCCTACGAGCAGTACTTC
TRBV4-1	TRBD1	TRBJ2-3	CASSHLTGVDTQYF	TGCGCCAGCAGCCATTTGACAGGGGTAGATACGCAGTATTTT
TRBV6-5	TRBD2	TRBJ2-5	CASSTRIGGTGTQYF	TGTGCCAGCAGTACTCGTATCGGGGGGACGGGGACCCAGTACTTC
TRBV30	TRBD2	TRBJ2-5	CAWDGLAGVETQYF	TGTGCCTGGGACGGACTAGCGGGAGTAGAGACCCAGTACTTC
TRBV25-1	TRBD1	TRBJ1-4	CASREQGVREKLFF	TGTGCCAGCAGGGAACAGGGGGTACGTGAAAAACTGTTTTTT
TRBV28	-	TRBJ1-4	CASSFQTGAGEKLFF	TGTGCCAGCAGTTTTCAGACAGGAGCGGGGGAAAAACTGTTTTTT
TRBV5-1	TRBD2	TRBJ2-2	CASSARLAGNTGELFF	TGCGCCAGCAGCGCCCGACTAGCGGGCAACACCGGGGAGCTGTTTTTT
TRBV19	TRBD1	TRBJ2-3	CASSRTGVGTDTQYF	TGTGCCAGTAGTCGTACAGGGGTCGGGACAGATACGCAGTATTTT
TRBV7-2	-	TRBJ1-2	CASSLAMTAGSGYTF	TGTGCCAGCAGCTTAGCGATGACCGCGGGTAGCGGCTACACCTTC
TRBV28	TRBD1	TRBJ2-7	CASSTGQGPNEQYF	TGTGCCAGCAGTACCGGACAGGGCCCGAACGAGCAGTACTTC
TRBV19	-	TRBJ2-3	CASSRGTGDTDTQYF	TGTGCCAGTAGTAGAGGGACGGGGGACACAGATACGCAGTATTTT
TRBV4-3	-	TRBJ2-6	CASSQDRALSSGANVLTF	TGCGCCAGCAGCCAAGACAGGGCCCTCTCCTCTGGGGCCAACGTCCTGACTTTC
TRBV6-5	-	TRBJ1-1	CASTLIAGRTEAFF	TGTGCCAGCACCTTAATTGCAGGGAGGACTGAAGCTTTCTTT
TRBV5-6	TRBD2	TRBJ2-5	CASSHRGREDETQYF	TGTGCCAGCAGTCACCGCGGGCGGGAGGATGAGACCCAGTACTTC
TRBV7-8	-	TRBJ1-2	CASSLGRGLSGYTF	TGTGCCAGCAGCTTGGGCAGGGGCCTTTCGGGCTACACCTTC
TRBV19	TRBD2	TRBJ2-2	CASRGGLARTGELFF	TGTGCCAGTAGGGGGGGACTAGCGAGAACCGGGGAGCTGTTTTTT
TRBV7-8	-	TRBJ2-1	CASSSAGAQGYNEQFF	TGTGCCAGCAGTTCTGCTGGGGCCCAGGGGTACAATGAGCAGTTCTTC
TRBV28	TRBD1	TRBJ1-2	CASSSPKRTGRGNYGYTF	TGTGCCAGCAGTTCCCCCAAAAGGACAGGGCGGGGTAACTATGGCTACACCTTC
TRBV6-5	-	TRBJ2-7	CASSYSHRASSYEQYF	TGTGCCAGCAGTTACTCCCACAGGGCGAGCTCCTACGAGCAGTACTTC
TRBV4-1	-	TRBJ2-6	CASSQDYTGSGANVLTF	TGCGCCAGCAGCCAAGATTACACAGGCTCTGGGGCCAACGTCCTGACTTTC
TRBV27	-	TRBJ2-6	CASSSVTGANVLTF	TGTGCCAGCAGTTCAGTTACTGGGGCCAACGTCCTGACTTTC
TRBV4-1	-	TRBJ1-2	CASSQPTGKRDGYTF	TGCGCCAGCAGCCAACCAACAGGGAAGAGAGATGGCTACACCTTC
TRBV4-2	-	TRBJ2-2	CASSQEGPQDYVTGELFF	TGTGCCAGCAGCCAAGAGGGGCCCCAGGACTACGTCACCGGGGAGCTGTTTTTT
TRBV7-9	-	TRBJ2-1	CASSLGTNSYNEQFF	TGTGCCAGCAGCTTAGGGACTAACTCCTACAATGAGCAGTTCTTC
TRBV7-9	-	TRBJ1-5	CASSLVSTNQPQHF	TGTGCCAGCAGCTTAGTCTCAACTAATCAGCCCCAGCATTTT
TRBV10-2	TRBD1	TRBJ1-6	CASSPRGGQTGSYNSPLHF	TGCGCCAGCAGTCCGCGGGGGGGACAGACCGGTTCCTATAATTCACCCCTCCACTTT
TRBV7-9	TRBD1	TRBJ2-3	CASSLMGSTGGEYF	TGTGCCAGCAGCTTAATGGGGAGTACAGGGGGCGAGTATTTT
TRBV23-1	-	TRBJ1-2	CASSHYPDRLKCLGHGYTF	TGCGCCAGCAGTCATTACCCCGACAGGTTGAAATGTTTGGGGCACGGCTACACCTTC
TRBV7-8	-	TRBJ1-2	CASSLGAAPGKDYTF	TGTGCCAGCAGCTTAGGGGCAGCCCCAGGGAAAGACTACACCTTC
TRBV9	-	TRBJ1-2	CASSVDGNYGYTF	TGTGCCAGCAGCGTAGACGGTAACTATGGCTACACCTTC
TRBV6-5	-	TRBJ1-1	CASSPPRRGGTEAFF	TGTGCCAGCAGTCCCCCCCGGAGGGGCGGCACTGAAGCTTTCTTT
TRBV5-6	TRBD1	TRBJ1-2	CASSKDRGVVATANYGYTF	TGTGCCAGCAGCAAAGACAGGGGAGTAGTGGCAACCGCTAACTATGGCTACACCTTC
TRBV10-3	TRBD1	TRBJ2-6	CAISDGQGYSGANVLTF	TGTGCCATCAGTGATGGACAGGGGTACTCTGGGGCCAACGTCCTGACTTTC
TRBV27	TRBD1	TRBJ1-5	CASSFTGGQPQHF	TGTGCCAGCAGTTTTACAGGGGGGCAGCCCCAGCATTTT
TRBV6-5	-	TRBJ1-1	CASSDGLNTEAFF	TGTGCCAGCAGTGACGGGTTGAACACTGAAGCTTTCTTT
TRBV30	-	TRBJ1-3	CAWSADSSGNTIYF	TGTGCCTGGAGTGCTGACAGCTCTGGAAACACCATATATTTT
TRBV2	TRBD1	TRBJ1-2	CASRYRDRSYGYTF	TGTGCCAGCAGGTACCGGGACAGATCCTATGGCTACACCTTC
TRBV2	-	TRBJ2-3	CASSPPGLATQYF	TGTGCCAGCAGTCCACCGGGACTCGCTACGCAGTATTTT
TRBV4-1	-	TRBJ1-4	CASSPRQTLNEKLFF	TGCGCCAGCAGCCCCCGACAGACGCTCAATGAAAAACTGTTTTTT
TRBV5-1	TRBD1	TRBJ1-1	CASSLGQGFTEAFF	TGCGCCAGCAGCTTGGGACAGGGATTCACTGAAGCTTTCTTT
TRBV18	-	TRBJ1-1	CASSPWGQNTEAFF	TGTGCCAGCTCACCATGGGGACAGAACACTGAAGCTTTCTTT
TRBV19	-	TRBJ2-2	CASSFSPAAGELFF	TGTGCCAGTAGTTTTAGTCCAGCGGCCGGGGAGCTGTTTTTT
TRBV27	TRBD2	TRBJ2-3	CASIRLAGGPDTQYF	TGTGCCAGCATCAGACTAGCGGGAGGGCCAGATACGCAGTATTTT
TRBV19	-	TRBJ2-7	CASSSPGEKNEQYF	TGTGCCAGTAGTTCGCCGGGAGAGAAGAACGAGCAGTACTTC
TRBV4-2	TRBD1	TRBJ2-3	CASSHRRTGPNTDTQYF	TGTGCCAGCAGCCACCGCCGGACAGGCCCGAACACAGATACGCAGTATTTT
TRBV28	-	TRBJ1-2	CASTGLANYGYTF	TGTGCCAGCACAGGACTTGCTAACTATGGCTACACCTTC
TRBV27	TRBD2	TRBJ2-1	CASSSSGTSGGYDYNEQFF	TGTGCCAGCAGTTCCTCCGGGACTAGCGGGGGGTATGACTACAATGAGCAGTTCTTC
TRBV7-2	TRBD1	TRBJ1-2	CASSLVGTGGGGYTF	TGTGCCAGCAGCTTAGTGGGGACAGGGGGCGGTGGCTACACCTTC
TRBV7-9	-	TRBJ2-6	CASSQTYSGANVLTF	TGTGCCAGCAGCCAAACCTATTCTGGGGCCAACGTCCTGACTTTC
TRBV27	-	TRBJ1-3	CASRSPGNTIYF	TGTGCCAGCAGGAGCCCTGGAAACACCATATATTTT
TRBV29-1	-	TRBJ2-1	CSVVRGAGVEQFF	TGCAGCGTTGTCCGAGGGGCAGGGGTTGAGCAGTTCTTC
TRBV6-1	TRBD1	TRBJ1-2	CATQNRGIGGYTF	TGTGCCACCCAAAACAGGGGGATCGGTGGCTACACCTTC
TRBV9	TRBD1	TRBJ1-1	CASSAREGQGPEAFF	TGTGCCAGCAGCGCCAGAGAAGGACAGGGCCCTGAAGCTTTCTTT
TRBV5-1	-	TRBJ2-5	CASSLVGAGETQYF	TGCGCCAGCAGCTTGGTCGGCGCCGGGGAGACCCAGTACTTC
TRBV7-6	TRBD2	TRBJ2-3	CASSPRLTSGGTDTQYF	TGTGCCAGCAGCCCCCGATTAACTAGCGGGGGCACAGATACGCAGTATTTT
TRBV2	-	TRBJ1-6	CASSSPGRAASPLHF	TGTGCCAGCTCCTCCCCGGGCAGGGCAGCTTCACCCCTCCACTTT
TRBV29-1	-	TRBJ2-1	CSVEGQVYEQFF	TGCAGCGTTGAAGGACAGGTGTATGAGCAGTTCTTC
TRBV7-2	TRBD2	TRBJ2-7	CASSLAPGGWGEQYF	TGTGCCAGCAGCTTAGCCCCGGGAGGATGGGGCGAGCAGTACTTC